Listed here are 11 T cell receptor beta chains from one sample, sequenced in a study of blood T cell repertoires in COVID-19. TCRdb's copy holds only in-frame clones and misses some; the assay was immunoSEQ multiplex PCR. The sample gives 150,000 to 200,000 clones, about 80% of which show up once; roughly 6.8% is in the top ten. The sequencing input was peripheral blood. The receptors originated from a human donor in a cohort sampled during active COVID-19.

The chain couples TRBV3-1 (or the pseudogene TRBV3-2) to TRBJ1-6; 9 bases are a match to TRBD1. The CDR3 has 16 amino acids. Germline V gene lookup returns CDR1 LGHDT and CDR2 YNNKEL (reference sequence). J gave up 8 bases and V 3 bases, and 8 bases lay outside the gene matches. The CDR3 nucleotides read TGTGCCAGCAGCCATGGGCGAGGGACAGGGTATTCACCCCTCCACTTT. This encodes CASSHGRGTGYSPLHF.

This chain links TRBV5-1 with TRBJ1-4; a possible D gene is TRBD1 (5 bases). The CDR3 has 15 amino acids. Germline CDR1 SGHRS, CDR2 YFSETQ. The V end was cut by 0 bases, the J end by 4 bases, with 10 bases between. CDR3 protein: CASSLAGLDNEKLFF. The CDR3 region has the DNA TGCGCCAGCAGCTTGGCAGGGTTGGATAATGAAAAACTGTTTTTT. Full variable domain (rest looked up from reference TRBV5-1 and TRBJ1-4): KAGVTQTPRYLIKTRGQQVTLSCSPISGHRSVSWYQQTPGQGLQFLFEYFSETQRNKGNFPGRFSGRQFSNSRSEMNVSTLELGDSALYLCASSLAGLDNEKLFFGSGTQLSVL.

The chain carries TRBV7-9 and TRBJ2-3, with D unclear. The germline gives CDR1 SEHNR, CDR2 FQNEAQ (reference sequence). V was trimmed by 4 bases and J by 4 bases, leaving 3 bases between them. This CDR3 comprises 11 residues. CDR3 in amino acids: CASSSADTQYF. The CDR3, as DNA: TGTGCCAGCAGCTCGGCAGATACGCAGTATTTT.

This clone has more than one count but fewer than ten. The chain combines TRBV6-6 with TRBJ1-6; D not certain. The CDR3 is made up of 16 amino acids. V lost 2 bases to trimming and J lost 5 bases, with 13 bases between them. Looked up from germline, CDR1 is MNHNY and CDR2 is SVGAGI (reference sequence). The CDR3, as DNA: TGTGCCAGCAGTTACGGATCTCGGGAGCATAATTCACCCCTCCACTTT. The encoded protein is CASSYGSREHNSPLHF.

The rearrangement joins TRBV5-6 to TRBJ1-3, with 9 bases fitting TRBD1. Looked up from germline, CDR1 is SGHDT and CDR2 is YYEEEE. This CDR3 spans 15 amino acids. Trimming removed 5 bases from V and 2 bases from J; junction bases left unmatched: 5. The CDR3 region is CASRPTGGAGNTIYF. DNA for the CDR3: TGTGCCAGCAGACCGACAGGGGGTGCTGGAAACACCATATATTTT.

The CDR3 loop is CASSFGTSGFYEQYF. In DNA, the CDR3 is TGTGCCAGCAGCTTTGGGACTAGCGGGTTTTACGAGCAGTACTTC. The gene calls are TRBV5-5 and TRBJ2-7; 12 bases agree with TRBD2. The CDR3 is 15 residues long. CDR1 is SGHKS, CDR2 YYEKEE, per germline (reference sequence). The ends lost 2 bases at V and 4 bases at J; junction bases unmatched: 4.

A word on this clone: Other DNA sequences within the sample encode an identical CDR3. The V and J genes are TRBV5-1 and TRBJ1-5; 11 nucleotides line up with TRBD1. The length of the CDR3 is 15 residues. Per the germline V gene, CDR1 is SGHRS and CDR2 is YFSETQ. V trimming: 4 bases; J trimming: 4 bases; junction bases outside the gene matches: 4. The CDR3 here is CASSLGTGGNQPQHF. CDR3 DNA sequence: TGCGCCAGCAGCCTCGGGACAGGGGGGAATCAGCCCCAGCATTTT.

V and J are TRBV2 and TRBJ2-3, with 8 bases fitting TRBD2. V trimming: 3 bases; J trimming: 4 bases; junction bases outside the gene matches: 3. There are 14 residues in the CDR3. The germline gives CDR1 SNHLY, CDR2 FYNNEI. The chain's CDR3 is CASSEPGGPDTQYF. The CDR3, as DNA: TGTGCCAGCAGTGAGCCGGGGGGGCCAGATACGCAGTATTTT. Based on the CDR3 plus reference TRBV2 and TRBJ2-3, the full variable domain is EPEVTQTPSHQVTQMGQEVILRCVPISNHLYFYWYRQILGQKVEFLVSFYNNEISEKSEIFDDQFSVERPDGSNFTLKIRSTKLEDSAMYFCASSEPGGPDTQYFGPGTRLTVL.

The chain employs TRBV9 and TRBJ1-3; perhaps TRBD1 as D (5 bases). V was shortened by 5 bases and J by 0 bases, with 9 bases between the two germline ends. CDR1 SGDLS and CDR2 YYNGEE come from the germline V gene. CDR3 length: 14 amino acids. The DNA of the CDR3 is TGTGCCAGCAGACAAGACAGCTCTGGAAACACCATATATTTT. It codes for CASRQDSSGNTIYF.

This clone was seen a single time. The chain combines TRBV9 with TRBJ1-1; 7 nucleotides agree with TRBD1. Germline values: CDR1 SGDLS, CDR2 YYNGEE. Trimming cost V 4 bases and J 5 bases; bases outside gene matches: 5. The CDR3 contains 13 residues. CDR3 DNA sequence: TGTGCCAGCAGCCCTGCAGGGGGGACTGAAGCTTTCTTT. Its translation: CASSPAGGTEAFF.

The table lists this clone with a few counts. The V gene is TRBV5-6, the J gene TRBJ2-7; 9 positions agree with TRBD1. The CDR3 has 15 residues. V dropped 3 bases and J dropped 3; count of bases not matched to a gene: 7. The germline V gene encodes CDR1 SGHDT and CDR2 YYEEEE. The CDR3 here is CASSSTGGWDYEQYF. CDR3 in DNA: TGTGCCAGCAGCTCGACAGGGGGATGGGACTACGAGCAGTACTTC.